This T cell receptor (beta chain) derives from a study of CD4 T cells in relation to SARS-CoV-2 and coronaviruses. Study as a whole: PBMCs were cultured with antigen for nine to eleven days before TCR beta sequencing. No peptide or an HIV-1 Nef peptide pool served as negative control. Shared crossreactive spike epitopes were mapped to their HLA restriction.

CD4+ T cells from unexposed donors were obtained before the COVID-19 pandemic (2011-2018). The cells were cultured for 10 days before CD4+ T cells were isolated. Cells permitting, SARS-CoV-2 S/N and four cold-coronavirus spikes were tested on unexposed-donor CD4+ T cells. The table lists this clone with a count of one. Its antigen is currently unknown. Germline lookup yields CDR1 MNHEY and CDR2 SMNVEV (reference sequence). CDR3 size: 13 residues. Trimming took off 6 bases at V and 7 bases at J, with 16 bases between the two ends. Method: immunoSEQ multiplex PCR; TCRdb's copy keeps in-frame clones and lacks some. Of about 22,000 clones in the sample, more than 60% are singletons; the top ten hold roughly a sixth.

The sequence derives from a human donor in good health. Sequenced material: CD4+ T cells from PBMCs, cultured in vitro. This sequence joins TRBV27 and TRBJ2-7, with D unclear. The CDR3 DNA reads TGTGCCAGCAGACCGCAGTATCCTCTGGAGCAGTACTTC. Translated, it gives CASRPQYPLEQYF.